Below are 19 T cell receptor beta chains sequenced from a single sample in a study of blood T cell repertoires in COVID-19 (TCRdb year 2020). Library creation used the immunoSEQ multiplex PCR assay. TCRdb stores this immuneACCESS table with in-frame sequences only. Part of the clones is absent; in the studies checked, under half of the shortfall reflects unresolved V genes, and no reason is known for the rest. The sample table holds over 150,000 clones, of which more than 65% were seen once. The biggest ten clones account for roughly a tenth of the sample. The sequenced sample was peripheral blood. The receptors were gathered from an elderly woman with active or convalescent COVID-19.

The chain recombines TRBV10-3 with TRBJ2-5; D not certain. Trimming shortened V by 2 bases and J by 4 bases, and 5 bases separated the two germline ends. The V gene's germline CDR1 is ENHRY and CDR2 SYGVKD. The CDR3 spans 12 residues. CDR3 nucleotide sequence: TGTGCCATCAGTGAGGCGGTAGAGACCCAGTACTTC. The encoded protein is CAISEAVETQYF.

The CDR3 is CASSPPGYGANVLTF. In DNA, the CDR3 is TGTGCCAGCAGCCCCCCGGGATACGGGGCCAACGTCCTGACTTTC. This sequence joins TRBV3-1 (or the pseudogene TRBV3-2) and TRBJ2-6; maybe TRBD2 (5 bases). Germline V gene data show CDR1 as LGHDT and CDR2 as YNNKEL (reference sequence). The CDR3 is 15 amino acids. V was clipped by 4 bases and J by 4 bases, with 11 bases between them.

The chain combines TRBV11-3 with TRBJ1-6; D perhaps matches TRBD1 (5 bases). Trimming removed 5 bases at V and 5 bases at J, with 19 bases between. Germline V lookup: CDR1 SGHNT, CDR2 YENEEA. The CDR3 is made up of 17 amino acids. Here the CDR3 DNA reads TGTGCCAGCAGCCAACCCCCGGGCAGGGATCATAATTCACCCCTCCACTTT. Its protein is CASSQPPGRDHNSPLHF.

This clone was seen only once. The genes are TRBV7-8 and TRBJ2-3; the D is unclear. The CDR3 runs to 13 residues. V was trimmed by 3 bases and J by 4 bases, leaving 8 bases between them. CDR1 SGHVS and CDR2 FQNEAQ come from the germline V gene. The CDR3 nucleotides read TGTGCCAGCAGCTTTCAGGCTGCAGATACGCAGTATTTT. Residues: CASSFQAADTQYF.

The V call is TRBV28, the J call TRBJ1-5; D is possibly TRBD1 (6 bases). CDR1 is MDHEN, CDR2 SYDVKM, per germline. This CDR3 contains 17 residues. Trimming removed 7 bases at V and 7 bases at J, with 26 bases between. The chain's CDR3 is CASIPGDRDTSGQPQHF. As DNA, the CDR3 is TGTGCCAGCATTCCCGGGGATCGGGACACTTCGGGACAGCCCCAGCATTTT.

V gene TRBV6-5 combines with J gene TRBJ1-6; D is uncertain. With 5 bases removed from V and 7 bases from J, the gap between germline ends came to 15 bases. This CDR3 contains 15 residues. In germline, CDR1 is MNHEY, CDR2 SVGAGI. CDR3 bases: TGTGCCAGCAGTCCCACACGGTCCGGGAATTCACCCCTCCACTTT. This encodes CASSPTRSGNSPLHF.

The rearrangement uses TRBV5-1 and TRBJ1-2, with TRBD1 as a possible D gene (6 bases). The CDR3 extends over 14 amino acids. Germline V lookup: CDR1 SGHRS, CDR2 YFSETQ. V shed 7 bases and J shed 6 bases, with 19 bases lying between them. The CDR3 region has the DNA TGCGCCAGCGGAATCAGGGGCCCCATCGATGGCTACACCTTC. This sequence encodes CASGIRGPIDGYTF.

This chain connects TRBV27 to TRBJ1-2; 8 nucleotides match TRBD1. With V trimmed by 6 bases and J by 5 bases, 14 bases remained unmatched. The CDR3 length is 16 residues. Germline values: CDR1 MNHEY, CDR2 SMNVEV (reference sequence). The CDR3 sequence: CASSSILRQGRYGYTF. Written as DNA, the CDR3 is TGTGCCAGCAGCTCGATCCTCCGACAGGGGAGGTATGGCTACACCTTC.

This chain links TRBV7-3 with TRBJ2-5, with no clear D. V lost 5 bases and J 7 bases, leaving 14 bases between the germline ends. Germline V gene lookup returns CDR1 SGHTA and CDR2 FQGTGA. CDR3 length: 13 amino acids. In DNA, the CDR3 is TGTGCCAGCAGCAACACTCCGGGTGGGACCCAGTACTTC. Translating it yields CASSNTPGGTQYF.

This chain connects TRBV19 to TRBJ2-7, with 9 bases that match TRBD1. The germline gives CDR1 LNHDA, CDR2 SQIVND (reference sequence). The CDR3 spans 14 residues. The trim removed 4 bases at V and 2 bases at J, leaving 3 bases unmatched. The CDR3, as DNA: TGTGCCAGTAGTAACGGACAGGGGACCTACGAGCAGTACTTC. It specifies CASSNGQGTYEQYF.

This sequence joins TRBV21-1 and TRBJ2-5; whether TRBD2, the table's D call, matches the DNA was not checked. TRBV21-1 is a pseudogene locus. The CDR3 is 17 residues long. As DNA, the CDR3 is TGTGCCAGCAGCAAAACCTCTCGGGGGGAGGGGGAGGAGACCCAGTACTTC. This translates into CASSKTSRGEGEETQYF.

The chain is built from TRBV11-2 and TRBJ2-7, with D maybe TRBD2 (6 bases). CDR1 is SGHAT, CDR2 FQNNGV, per germline. V shed 5 bases and J shed 3 bases, with 17 bases lying between them. This CDR3 is 15 amino acids long. This CDR3 reads CASSTGGGGRYEQYF. CDR3 DNA sequence: TGTGCCAGCAGCACCGGGGGTGGAGGCCGCTACGAGCAGTACTTC.

This chain uses TRBV28 with TRBJ1-2; TRBD1 matches at 8 bases. The germline CDR1 and CDR2 sequences are MDHEN and SYDVKM. Losses at the gene ends were 5 bases for V and 7 bases for J; bases not matched to a gene: 15. The CDR3 extends over 16 amino acids. The CDR3 protein is CASSPRRQGKTPGYTF. The CDR3 DNA reads TGTGCCAGCAGTCCTAGAAGACAGGGGAAGACTCCTGGCTACACCTTC.

The chain couples TRBV6-1 to TRBJ1-2; D possibly corresponds to TRBD1 (6 bases). V lost 2 bases and J 4 bases, leaving 14 bases between the germline ends. The germline V gene encodes CDR1 MNHNS and CDR2 SASEGT. CDR3 size: 15 residues. This CDR3 reads CASSEPQGLGYGYTF. CDR3 bases: TGTGCCAGCAGTGAACCCCAGGGGTTGGGCTATGGCTACACCTTC.

This rearrangement joins TRBV4-1 to TRBJ1-6, with 7 nucleotides matching TRBD1. Germline V gene data show CDR1 as MGHRA and CDR2 as YSYEKL. The CDR3 length is 18 residues. Losses at the gene ends were 0 bases for V and 7 bases for J; bases not matched to a gene: 12. DNA of the CDR3: TGCGCCAGCAGCCAAGATCTTCGGGGACAGACCCAAAATTCACCCCTCCACTTT. Translating gives CASSQDLRGQTQNSPLHF.

The chain has TRBV21-1 and TRBJ2-3; the DNA was not compared with TRBD2, the D call given in the table. TRBV21-1 is given as a pseudogene. The CDR3 extends over 18 amino acids. DNA for the CDR3: TGTGCCAGCAGCAAATTCGGGCTAGCGGGAGATGCCACAGATACGCAGTATTTT. Translated, it gives CASSKFGLAGDATDTQYF.

The rearrangement joins TRBV7-9 to TRBJ2-1; TRBD2 aligns across 7 bases. The CDR3 covers 15 residues. CDR1 SEHNR and CDR2 FQNEAQ come from the germline V gene (reference sequence). The V segment lost 6 bases and the J segment 2 bases; nucleotides outside the gene matches: 7. CDR3 residues: CASSLMGRAYNEQFF. The CDR3 DNA follows: TGTGCCAGCAGTTTAATGGGGAGGGCCTACAATGAGCAGTTCTTC.

The chain is built from TRBV10-3 and TRBJ2-3; D is uncertain. Germline V CDR1 and CDR2: ENHRY, SYGVKD. Trimming cost V 4 bases and J 2 bases, with 7 bases left between them. This CDR3 is built from 13 residues. CDR3 DNA: TGTGCCATCAGTGCCAGTTACACAGATACGCAGTATTTT. It is translated as CAISASYTDTQYF.

The genes are TRBV2 and TRBJ1-1, with D tentatively TRBD1 (5 bases). This CDR3 is 11 amino acids long. Germline-derived CDR1 and CDR2 are SNHLY and FYNNEI. With 4 bases removed from V and 6 bases from J, the gap between germline ends came to 6 bases. CDR3 sequence: CASSAGAEAFF. CDR3 sequence (DNA): TGTGCCAGCAGTGCGGGGGCTGAAGCTTTCTTT.